The clone carrying this T cell receptor beta chain was detected a few times. Its antigen is not identified. The ends were cut back, 1 base at V and 5 bases at J, with 14 bases in the middle. The CDR3 sequence is 15 residues long. Together with a sample-barcoded 5' primer, a J-beta primer mix was included in a second PCR lasting roughly 6 to 12 cycles. All cDNA molecules were each tagged by a template-switch adaptor with 12 random nucleotides. TCRdb reanalysed the 5' RACE reads using MiXCR and keeps one entry per CDR3 protein. Among 1.5 million to 2 million distinct CDR3 sequences listed, 40% to 55% were seen once. This record comes from a study of blood T cells in healthy people across ages. Regarding the study as a whole: A roughly linear age-dependent decrease characterized TCR beta diversity per million T cells.

The sequenced sample consisted of blood. This TCR was recovered from a woman aged 40 to 49 in good health. This sequence joins TRBV12-3 or TRBV12-4 and TRBJ2-5, with TRBD2 as a possible D gene (6 bases). The CDR3 nucleotides are TGTGCCAGCAGTTTAGGGGGCTCCCGGGGGGAGACCCAGTACTTC. Translating it yields CASSLGGSRGETQYF.